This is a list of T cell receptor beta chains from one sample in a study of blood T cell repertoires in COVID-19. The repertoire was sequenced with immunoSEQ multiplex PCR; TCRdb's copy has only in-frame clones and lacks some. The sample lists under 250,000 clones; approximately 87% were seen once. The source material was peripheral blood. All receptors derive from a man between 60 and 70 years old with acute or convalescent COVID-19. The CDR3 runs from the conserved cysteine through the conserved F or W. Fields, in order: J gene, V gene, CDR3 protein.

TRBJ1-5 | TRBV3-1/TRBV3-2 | CASSLGTGFQPQHF
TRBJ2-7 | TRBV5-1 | CASSQKRTSGNISYEQYF
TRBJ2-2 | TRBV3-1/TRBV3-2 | CASSPSAVGGNTGELFF
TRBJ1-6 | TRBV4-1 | CASSRRDSDFSPLHF
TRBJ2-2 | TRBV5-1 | CASSHGTSGPGGELFF
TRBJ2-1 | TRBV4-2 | CASSQSPRGLAGYNEQFF
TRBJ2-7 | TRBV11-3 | CASSRPSISYEQYF
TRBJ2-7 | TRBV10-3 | CAISEAGTGASYEQYF
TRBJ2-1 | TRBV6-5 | CASSYGGSKNNEQFF
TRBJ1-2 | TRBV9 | CASSVDPGENYGYTF
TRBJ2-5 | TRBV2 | CASKEELARETQYF
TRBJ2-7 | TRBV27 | CASSIRDSVPYEQYF
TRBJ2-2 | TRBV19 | CASSNRWGTFANTGELFF
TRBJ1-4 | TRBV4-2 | CASSQEYKLGTNEKLFF
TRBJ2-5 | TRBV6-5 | CASRGRGPETQYF
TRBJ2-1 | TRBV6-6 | CASARGGQGNREQFF
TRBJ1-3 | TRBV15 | CATSRDRGTGNTIYF
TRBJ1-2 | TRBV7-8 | CASSSELPDGYTF
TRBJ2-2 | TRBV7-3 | CASSFTVNTGELFF
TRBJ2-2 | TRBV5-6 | CASSLVFREVDTGELFF
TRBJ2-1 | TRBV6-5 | CASRAGGKHNEQFF
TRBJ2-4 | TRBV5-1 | CASSWGAGGAKNIQYF
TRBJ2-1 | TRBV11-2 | CASSLTGFLAGEQFF
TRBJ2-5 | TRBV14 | CASSRTAGWTQYF
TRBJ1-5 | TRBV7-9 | CASSLILGQGGGQPQHF
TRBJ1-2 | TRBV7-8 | CASSYLRQGRGGYTF
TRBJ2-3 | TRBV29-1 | CSVLAGGPPDTQYF
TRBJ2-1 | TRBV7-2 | CASSHARLAGGHEQFF
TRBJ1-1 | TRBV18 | CASSPFGDTEAFF
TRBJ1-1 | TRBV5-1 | CASSLTPRGAGTEAFF
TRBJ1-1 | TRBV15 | CATSRGAGTGGRGTEAFF
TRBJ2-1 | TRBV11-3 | CASSLGGPSYNEQFF
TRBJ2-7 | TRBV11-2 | CASSTGNRAYEQYF
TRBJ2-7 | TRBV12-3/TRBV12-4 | CASSLGQYYEQYF
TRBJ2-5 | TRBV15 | CATSREAGRGETQYF
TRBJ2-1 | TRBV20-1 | CSAFSDSEQFF
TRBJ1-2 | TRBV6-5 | CASTGGSNGYTF
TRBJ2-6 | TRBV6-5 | CASTRGGANVLTF
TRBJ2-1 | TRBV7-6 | CASSLWGPSGRARVYYNEQFF
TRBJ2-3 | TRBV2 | CASSEVAGGPSLTDTQYF
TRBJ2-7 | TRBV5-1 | CASSLDEPSGEQYF
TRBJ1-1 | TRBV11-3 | CASSPRQGSTEAFF
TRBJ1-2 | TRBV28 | CASSFPTGHPGYTF
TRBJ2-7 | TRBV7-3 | CASYCGRNGEQYF
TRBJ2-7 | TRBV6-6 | CASSSPPREQYF
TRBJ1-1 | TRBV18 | CASSPRAGEYDTEAFF
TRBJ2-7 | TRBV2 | CASSEPGASEQYF
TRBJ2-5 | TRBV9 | CASSNIQETQYF
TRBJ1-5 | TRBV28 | CASSTDGGVQPQHF
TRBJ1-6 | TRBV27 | CASSIRTASPLHF
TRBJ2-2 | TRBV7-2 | CASSLGTASTGELFF
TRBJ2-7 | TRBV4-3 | CASSQDHQGTYEQYF
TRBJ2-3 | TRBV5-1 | CASKGGLAGVSSTDTQYF
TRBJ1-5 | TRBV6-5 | CASSQQGAGNQPQHF
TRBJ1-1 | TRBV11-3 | CASSSEPGANTEAFF
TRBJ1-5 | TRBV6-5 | CASRPQGAGNQPQHF
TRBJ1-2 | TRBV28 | CASIDDRKAYGYTF
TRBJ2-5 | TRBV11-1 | CASSLNPQGQETQYF
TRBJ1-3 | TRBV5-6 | CASSPVGGGEGNTIYF